These 5 T cell receptor beta chains originate from one sample sequenced in a study of blood T cell repertoires in COVID-19. The table came from immunoSEQ multiplex PCR; TCRdb's copy has only in-frame clones and leaves some out. The sample shows about 310,000 clones, just under 90% of them seen only once. Sequenced: PBMCs or T cells enriched from blood (not recorded which). The receptors shown here come from a woman in her thirties who had recovered from COVID-19.

V is TRBV29-1 and J is TRBJ1-4; D perhaps matches TRBD1 (5 bases). The CDR3 is 14 amino acids. Trimming left V 4 bases short and J 4 bases short, with 13 bases between. Germline-derived CDR1 and CDR2 are SQVTM and ANQGSEA. The DNA of the CDR3 is TGCAGCGTTGGCGTTGGGGGGGTTAATGAAAAACTGTTTTTT. Protein sequence: CSVGVGGVNEKLFF.

The V gene is TRBV3-1 (or the pseudogene TRBV3-2), the J gene TRBJ1-4; possibly TRBD1 for D (6 bases). Looked up from germline, CDR1 is LGHDT and CDR2 is YNNKEL (reference sequence). V gave up 7 bases and J gave up 8 bases, with 17 bases separating them. CDR3 size: 14 residues. The CDR3: CASTPGERGEKLFF. The CDR3 nucleotides are TGTGCCAGCACCCCAGGGGAAAGGGGAGAAAAACTGTTTTTT.

V usage is TRBV6-5 and J usage is TRBJ2-7, with D unclear. CDR1 is MNHEY, CDR2 SVGAGI, per germline. This CDR3 is built from 11 residues. Trimming took 8 bases from V and 3 from J, leaving 8 bases between them. Here the CDR3 DNA reads TGTGCCAGCTCCAGTTTCTACGAGCAGTACTTC. It translates to CASSSFYEQYF.

V usage is TRBV14 and J usage is TRBJ2-2; D possibly corresponds to TRBD2 (6 bases). CDR3 size: 16 residues. Per germline, CDR1 SGHDN and CDR2 FVKESK. The V end was cut by 1 base, the J end by 3 bases, with 12 bases between. The CDR3 nucleotides are TGTGCCAGCAGCCAAGTGGAGGGAGTATACACCGGGGAGCTGTTTTTT. Residues: CASSQVEGVYTGELFF.

This sequence joins TRBV6-2 or TRBV6-3 and TRBJ2-7, with 9 bases matching TRBD1. CDR1 and CDR2 from the germline V gene are MNHEY and SVGEGT. J gave up 6 bases and V 6 bases, and 12 bases lay outside the gene matches. This CDR3 is 15 amino acids long. The CDR3 nucleotides read TGTGCCAGCAGCCGTACCGGGACAGGGTTTGGCGAGCAGTACTTC. It codes for CASSRTGTGFGEQYF.